The 20 T cell receptor beta chains presented below share a single source sample, sequenced in a study of CD8+CD57+ T cells in acquired aplastic anemia. According to the study, genomic DNA was the template for TCR beta VDJ and CDR3 profiling. TCRdb processed the reads anew with MiXCR; each CDR3 protein has one entry. Among over 200,000 distinct CDR3 sequences listed, under 65% were seen once. The specimen was sorted CD4+, CD8+, or CD8+CD57+ T cells (not recorded which) from PBMCs. These receptors all stem from a human donor in good health.

V and J are TRBV7-2 and TRBJ1-1, with D unclear. The CDR3 length is 15 residues. V gave up 3 bases and J gave up 5 bases, with 16 bases separating them. CDR1 SGHTA and CDR2 FQGNSA come from the germline V gene. CDR3 in DNA: TGTGCCAGCAGCTTTGCAACTGGGCTGGGGACTGAAGCTTTCTTT. This gives the protein CASSFATGLGTEAFF.

CDR3 protein: CASSVGDTYTGELFF. CDR3 nucleotides: TGTGCCAGCAGCGTGGGGGACACTTACACCGGGGAGCTGTTTTTT. V gene TRBV9 combines with J gene TRBJ2-2; TRBD1 is a possible D gene (6 bases). The CDR3 has 15 residues. Trimming cost V 2 bases and J 3 bases, with 11 bases left between them. CDR1 and CDR2 (germline): SGDLS, YYNGEE.

This clonotype was seen repeatedly, ten times or more. This sequence joins TRBV25-1 and TRBJ1-3; TRBD1 aligns across 7 bases. CDR3 length: 18 amino acids. V lost 6 bases, J lost 0 bases, and 14 bases stayed unmatched. CDR1 and CDR2 from the germline V gene are MGHDK and SYGVNS. CDR3 nucleotide sequence: TGTGCCAGCAGCGCTGGATCCCAAAGGGACAGCTCTGGAAACACCATATATTTT. This encodes CASSAGSQRDSSGNTIYF.

This clonotype was seen many times. The chain is built from TRBV10-2 and TRBJ2-1, with D tentatively TRBD1 (6 bases). Trimming stripped 8 bases from V and 1 base from J, with 12 bases between. This CDR3 is 14 amino acids long. The V gene's germline CDR1 is WSHSY and CDR2 SAAADI. The CDR3 is CASGQGNSYNEQFF. The CDR3 nucleotides read TGCGCCAGCGGGCAGGGGAATTCCTACAATGAGCAGTTCTTC.

The chain is built from TRBV20-1 and TRBJ2-1, with D maybe TRBD2 (6 bases). Trimming left V 0 bases short and J 4 bases short, with 13 bases between. Germline V gives CDR1 DFQATT, CDR2 SNEGSKA (reference sequence). The CDR3 spans 15 residues. CDR3 sequence reads: CSARDHGLIYNEQFF. The DNA of the CDR3 is TGCAGTGCTAGAGATCACGGACTAATATACAATGAGCAGTTCTTC.

To note about this clonotype: One end of the junction is discordant with germline, which a read error may explain. J is TRBJ2-5 and V is TRBV10-3, with D possibly being TRBD1 (7 bases). The CDR3 consists of 13 residues. Germline-derived CDR1 and CDR2 are ENHRY and SYGVKD. CDR3 DNA: TGTGCCAGCAGGGGGGACAGCTCAGAGGCCCAGTACTTC. As protein: CASRGDSSEAQYF.

The genes are TRBV14 and TRBJ2-1; 12 positions match TRBD2. The CDR3 has 15 residues. The germline gives CDR1 SGHDN, CDR2 FVKESK. J was trimmed by 4 bases and V by 3 bases; bases with no gene match: 1. The CDR3 region has the DNA TGTGCCAGCAGCCATCTAGCGGGGGGGTACAATGAGCAGTTCTTC. Translation: CASSHLAGGYNEQFF.

V usage is TRBV7-9 and J usage is TRBJ2-3, with D tentatively TRBD1 (6 bases). Germline CDR1 SEHNR, CDR2 FQNEAQ (reference sequence). Trimming pared 1 base from V and 1 base from J, leaving 15 bases between. The CDR3 extends over 17 amino acids. CDR3 nucleotides: TGTGCCAGCAGCTTAGACAGGGAATTTGTTGGCACAGATACGCAGTATTTT. Translating gives CASSLDREFVGTDTQYF.

The chain employs TRBV29-1 and TRBJ2-3; 9 positions match TRBD2. Trimming took 3 bases from V and 6 from J; bases not matched to a gene: 10. The CDR3 loop spans 15 amino acids. CDR1 and CDR2 (germline): SQVTM, ANQGSEA. The CDR3 nucleotides read TGCAGCGTTGAGGGGGCGGGGGGGCCCGGGGATACGCAGTATTTT. It translates to CSVEGAGGPGDTQYF.

This clonotype was seen at least ten times. The chain employs TRBV10-3 and TRBJ1-1, with D uncertain. Germline V CDR1 and CDR2: ENHRY, SYGVKD. V was clipped by 4 bases and J by 1 base, with 7 bases between them. The CDR3 is 13 residues long. The CDR3 DNA reads TGTGCCATCAGTGGGAAACAGAACACTGAAGCTTTCTTT. Residues: CAISGKQNTEAFF.

This clonotype has only a few counts. The chain employs TRBV7-9 and TRBJ2-3; D is undetermined. Trimming took off 10 bases at V and 1 base at J, with 12 bases between the two ends. Germline V gene sequence: CDR1 SEHNR, CDR2 FQNEAQ (reference sequence). The CDR3 has 13 amino acids. In nucleotides, the CDR3 is TGTGCCATCACGGGCCTAGGCACAGATACGCAGTATTTT. Translation: CAITGLGTDTQYF. Based on the CDR3 plus reference TRBV7-9 and TRBJ2-3, the full variable domain is DTGVSQNPRHKITKRGQNVTFRCDPISEHNRLYWYRQTLGQGPEFLTYFQNEAQLEKSRLLSDRFSAERPKGSFSTLEIQRTEQGDSAMYLCAITGLGTDTQYFGPGTRLTVL.

The chain employs TRBV9 and TRBJ2-2, with D unresolved. Trimming stripped 0 bases from V and 6 bases from J, with 9 bases between. The length of the CDR3 is 14 residues. The germline CDR1 and CDR2 sequences are SGDLS and YYNGEE. The CDR3 spells CASSVDGRAGELFF. The CDR3 nucleotides read TGTGCCAGCAGCGTAGACGGACGCGCCGGGGAGCTGTTTTTT.

This clonotype was counted many times. The J gene is TRBJ2-5, the V gene TRBV2; 8 nucleotides line up with TRBD1. Germline CDR1 is SNHLY and CDR2 is FYNNEI. V trimming: 6 bases; J trimming: 5 bases; junction bases outside the gene matches: 11. The CDR3 runs 15 residues. As DNA, the CDR3 is TGTGCCAGCAGCCGTTCGACAGGGGTTGCGGAGACCCAGTACTTC. It is translated as CASSRSTGVAETQYF.

This clonotype was seen a single time. CDR3 residues: CASTMGTGGYTF. The CDR3, as DNA: TGTGCCAGCACTATGGGTACGGGGGGCTACACCTTC. This rearrangement joins TRBV25-1 to TRBJ1-2; no definite D call. V lost 7 bases, J lost 8 bases, and 14 bases lay in between. The CDR3 contains 12 residues. The germline CDR1 and CDR2 sequences are MGHDK and SYGVNS.

This clonotype showed up many times. A junction boundary mismatches the germline segment, possibly from a read error. The gene calls are TRBV7-7 and TRBJ2-1; possible D gene TRBD2, 6 bases. There are 14 residues in the CDR3. Germline values: CDR1 SSHAT, CDR2 FNYEAQ (reference sequence). In DNA, the CDR3 is TGTGCTAGCAGTCAAGGTACTAGCTCCAATGAGCAGTTCTTC. Its protein is CASSQGTSSNEQFF.

The chain combines TRBV29-1 with TRBJ2-7; D might be TRBD1 (6 bases). Trimming removed 5 bases at V and 3 bases at J, with 11 bases between. This CDR3 contains 12 residues. Germline loops: CDR1 SQVTM, CDR2 ANQGSEA. The CDR3 region has the DNA TGCAGCGTTCGCTCGGACAGCTACGAGCAGTACTTC. It specifies CSVRSDSYEQYF.

In the case of this clonotype: Since a much larger clone is just one base distant, this may be a read error. This rearrangement joins TRBV4-1 to TRBJ1-1; weak D call: TRBD1 (5 bases). This CDR3 region has 15 residues. The V and J ends lost 1 base and 7 bases respectively, with 16 bases between them. Germline V CDR1 and CDR2: MGHRA, YSYEKL. The CDR3 loop reads CASSQVGAWGIEAFF. CDR3 DNA: TGCGCCAGCAGCCAAGTCGGTGCTTGGGGGATTGAAGCTTTCTTT.

This rearrangement joins TRBV7-9 to TRBJ2-6; D not certain. This CDR3 has 16 amino acids. Germline V gene lookup returns CDR1 SEHNR and CDR2 FQNEAQ (reference sequence). Trimming shortened V by 5 bases and J by 0 bases, and 11 bases separated the two germline ends. The CDR3 protein is CASSARPGSGANVLTF. CDR3 sequence (DNA): TGTGCCAGCAGCGCCAGACCCGGCTCTGGGGCCAACGTCCTGACTTTC.

This sequence joins TRBV4-1 and TRBJ2-3; D is unresolved. This CDR3 has 15 amino acids. Trimming removed 0 bases from V and 0 bases from J, with 7 bases in between. CDR1 is MGHRA, CDR2 YSYEKL, per germline. The CDR3 reads CASSQDLDSTDTQYF. The CDR3 DNA is TGCGCCAGCAGCCAAGATCTGGACAGCACAGATACGCAGTATTTT.

The V call is TRBV7-3, the J call TRBJ2-2, with D possibly matching TRBD1 (5 bases). The CDR3 contains 15 residues. Looked up from germline, CDR1 is SGHTA and CDR2 is FQGTGA. V was clipped by 2 bases and J by 1 base, with 8 bases between them. CDR3 sequence: CASSLHQGNTGELFF. CDR3 nucleotide sequence: TGTGCCAGCAGCTTACACCAGGGGAACACCGGGGAGCTGTTTTTT.